Presented here are 8 T cell receptor beta chains from one specimen sequenced in a study of T cells in Graves' hyperthyroidism and ophthalmopathy. The TCR beta CDR3 regions underwent amplification using RNA transcripts as the source. TCR CDR3 regions were first amplified by RT-PCR with HTBI primers. TCRdb fed the multiplex PCR reads into MiXCR, producing one record per CDR3 protein. This sample carries over 350,000 distinct CDR3 sequences, 11% to 15% of them seen once, and the ten largest clones take 25% to 30%. The source material was blood. These receptors were collected from a man between 45 and 60 years old with Graves' ophthalmopathy.

This clonotype was detected only a few times. This chain connects TRBV25-1 to TRBJ2-5; TRBD2 agrees at 9 bases. This CDR3 is 16 amino acids long. CDR1 and CDR2 (germline): MGHDK, SYGVNS. Trimming removed 3 bases from V and 2 bases from J; junction bases left unmatched: 7. CDR3 protein: CASSDPTSGPQETQYF. DNA for the CDR3: TGTGCCAGCAGTGATCCGACTAGCGGCCCTCAAGAGACCCAGTACTTC.

This clonotype has just a few counts. V and J are TRBV9 and TRBJ2-5; the D gene is possibly TRBD2 (6 bases). This CDR3 region has 15 residues. Germline V gives CDR1 SGDLS, CDR2 YYNGEE. Trimming cost V 4 bases and J 2 bases, with 15 bases left between them. The CDR3 region has the DNA TGTGCCAGCAGCCCATCCGGGACTCAGCAAGAGACCCAGTACTTC. Protein: CASSPSGTQQETQYF.

In its sample, this clonotype was seen many times. The V gene is TRBV29-1, the J gene TRBJ2-3; 8 positions agree with TRBD2. The CDR3 spans 15 residues. The V and J ends lost 4 bases and 0 bases, in that order; junction bases with no gene match: 6. CDR1 and CDR2 from the germline V gene are SQVTM and ANQGSEA. The chain's CDR3 is CSVAGGATSTDTQYF. In DNA form, the CDR3 reads TGCAGCGTTGCCGGGGGGGCAACTAGCACAGATACGCAGTATTTT.

There are many counts of this clonotype. V is TRBV11-2 and J is TRBJ2-7; no clear D. The CDR3 sequence is 13 residues long. Germline CDR1 and CDR2: SGHAT and FQNNGV. V was shortened by 7 bases and J by 2 bases, with 12 bases between the two germline ends. The CDR3 reads CASTPFLAYEQYF. The CDR3 nucleotides read TGTGCCAGCACCCCTTTTCTAGCCTACGAGCAGTACTTC.

This clonotype was observed many times. The CDR3 bases are TGTGCCAGCTCACCAGGGGCCGGCACAGATACGCAGTATTTT. The encoded protein is CASSPGAGTDTQYF. This chain joins TRBV18 and TRBJ2-3, with a tentative D call TRBD1 (5 bases). V shed 2 bases and J shed 1 base, with 7 bases lying between them. Germline V lookup: CDR1 KGHSH, CDR2 LQKENI. CDR3 length equals 14 residues.

At least ten counts were recorded for this clonotype. The chain carries TRBV12-3 or TRBV12-4 and TRBJ1-1; 7 positions match TRBD1. V dropped 1 base and J dropped 4; count of bases not matched to a gene: 3. This CDR3 comprises 14 residues. The CDR3 DNA reads as TGTGCCAGCAGTTTAGAGGGGGCAGGCACTGAAGCTTTCTTT. Protein: CASSLEGAGTEAFF.

The chain employs TRBV9 and TRBJ2-1; perhaps TRBD2 as D (5 bases). CDR1 SGDLS and CDR2 YYNGEE come from the germline V gene. The CDR3 length is 15 residues. V lost 2 bases and J 9 bases, leaving 18 bases between the germline ends. Here the CDR3 DNA reads TGTGCCAGCAGCGTCAGGCCTTCGGGGTATAGTGAGCAGTTCTTC. This translates into CASSVRPSGYSEQFF.

V is TRBV6-1 and J is TRBJ2-1, with D maybe TRBD1 (6 bases). This CDR3 region has 12 residues. The germline gives CDR1 MNHNS, CDR2 SASEGT. Trimming took 6 bases from V and 12 from J, leaving 15 bases between them. The CDR3 protein is CASSPRGRVQFF. In nucleotides, the CDR3 is TGTGCCAGCAGCCCCAGGGGCAGAGTGCAGTTCTTC.